The T cell receptor beta chain under discussion was sequenced for a study of regulatory T cells in long-lasting Graves disease. The sample's time point: newly diagnosed GD, antithyroid drugs for less than 3 months. After RNA was extracted from PBMCs, the TCR library was made from it. This clonotype has at least ten counts. Its antigen remains unknown. Overall study results and limits: Peripheral blood, not thyroid tissue, was the sole material studied. Relative to newly diagnosed Graves' patients, persistent ones had lower TCR diversity.

Germline V gene lookup returns CDR1 DFQATT and CDR2 SNEGSKA (reference sequence). V lost 0 bases to trimming and J lost 4 bases; unmatched junction nucleotides: 7. This CDR3 is 15 amino acids long. Arm-PCR with iRepertoire HTBI primers amplified the CDR3 regions for these TCR beta libraries. TCRdb re-called the multiplex PCR reads with MiXCR, one entry per CDR3 protein. This table has about 530,000 distinct CDR3 sequences, about 16% appearing once. These data also formed part of another study, on T cells in Graves' hyperthyroidism and ophthalmopathy. That publication notes: Diagnosis relied on clinical symptoms, serum thyroxine and TRAb, thyroid ultrasound and orbital computed tomography. Through a model of 13 V-J features, ophthalmopathy was separated from stable hyperthyroidism.

This sequence originates from a woman aged 40-60 years with Graves disease. The source material was peripheral blood mononuclear cells (PBMCs), sampled at new diagnosis, from a patient treated with antithyroid drugs. The V call is TRBV20-1, the J call TRBJ2-3; the match to TRBD2 covers 7 bases. CDR3 amino acids: CSARDRLAASDTQYF. DNA of the CDR3: TGCAGTGCTAGAGATCGGCTAGCGGCTTCAGATACGCAGTATTTT.